This is a list of T cell receptor beta chains from one sample in a study of blood T cell repertoires in COVID-19. The repertoire was sequenced with immunoSEQ multiplex PCR; TCRdb's copy has only in-frame clones and lacks some. Of about 430,000 clones in the sample, 80% to 90% are singletons; the top ten hold roughly 0.87%. Sample: peripheral blood. The receptors were sampled from a man aged 18 to 29 with COVID-19, enrolled during active disease. CDR3s include the opening cysteine and the closing phenylalanine or tryptophan. Each record gives: V gene, J gene, D gene, clone size, CDR3 DNA, CDR3 protein. A D gene is named only where the DNA matches it firmly. Clone sizes are given selectively: once, few, many, or a class where the clone is expanded.

TRBV2	TRBJ1-3	-	-	TGTGCCAGCACCGGATGGAGGTCTGGAAACACCATATATTTT	CASTGWRSGNTIYF
TRBV6-6	TRBJ1-1	TRBD1	-	TGTGCCAGCAGTTACGACAACAGGGGGGAGAGCACTGAAGCTTTCTTT	CASSYDNRGESTEAFF
TRBV19	TRBJ1-2	-	few	TGTGCCAGTAGTGGGTGGGACACTATTAACTATGGCTACACCTTC	CASSGWDTINYGYTF
TRBV24-1	TRBJ2-3	-	-	TGTGCCACATCAGCGGCCCCCACAGATACGCAGTATTTT	CATSAAPTDTQYF
TRBV28	TRBJ2-7	-	once	TGTGCCAGCCACGGTCCTGGACTACCCCCCTACGAGCAGTACTTC	CASHGPGLPPYEQYF
TRBV27	TRBJ1-4	TRBD1	-	TGTGCCAGCAGTTTGCAGCCGACAGGGGTGGAGGAAAAACTGTTTTTT	CASSLQPTGVEEKLFF
TRBV12-5	TRBJ2-1	TRBD2	-	TGTGCTAGTGGTTCCCCCCTAGCGGTCGGACAAGATGAGCAGTTCTTC	CASGSPLAVGQDEQFF
TRBV5-1	TRBJ1-1	-	-	TGCGCCAGCAGCTTGGGTCAGGCTGGCACTGAAGCTTTCTTT	CASSLGQAGTEAFF
TRBV5-6	TRBJ1-3	TRBD1	-	TGTGCCAGCAGCTTGGCGTGGACAGGGGGAAGCACCATATATTTT	CASSLAWTGGSTIYF
TRBV7-9	TRBJ2-7	-	-	TGTGCCAGCAGCTTAGCGTCTAGCTACGAGCAGTACTTC	CASSLASSYEQYF
TRBV15	TRBJ1-5	-	-	TGTGCCGTAAAAGACAGGAGAAGCTATAGCAATCAGCCCCAGCATTTT	CAVKDRRSYSNQPQHF
TRBV19	TRBJ2-1	-	-	TGTGCCAGTAGTATAGTAGGAGGGGTCAATGAGCAGTTCTTC	CASSIVGGVNEQFF
TRBV29-1	TRBJ2-3	-	-	TGCAGCGTTCGAGGGGGGGGCGGCGACACAGATACGCAGTATTTT	CSVRGGGGDTDTQYF
TRBV11-2	TRBJ1-6	-	once	TGTGCCAGCAGCTTTAATCGTTCACCCCTCCACTTT	CASSFNRSPLHF
TRBV24-1	TRBJ2-2	-	-	TGTGCCACCAGTGATCCCCGTTCAGGGGTTAATAGCGGGGAGCTGTTTTTT	CATSDPRSGVNSGELFF
TRBV29-1	TRBJ1-5	-	-	TGCAGCGTTAGGCAGGATAGCAATCAGCCCCAGCATTTT	CSVRQDSNQPQHF
TRBV20-1	TRBJ2-1	-	-	TGCAGTGCTAGTTGGCAAGACGGGTATGAGCAGTTCTTC	CSASWQDGYEQFF
TRBV5-6	TRBJ2-3	-	-	TGTGCCAGCAGCTTCTTCTCCACAGATACGCAGTATTTT	CASSFFSTDTQYF
TRBV7-3	TRBJ2-1	-	once	TGTGCCAGCAGTACCAGCCAGGGGAATGAGCAGTTCTTC	CASSTSQGNEQFF
TRBV18	TRBJ2-7	-	-	TGTGCCAGCTCACCACGCGAGGGCGGGCCTTCCTACGAGCAGTACTTC	CASSPREGGPSYEQYF
TRBV6-5	TRBJ2-1	-	-	TGTGCCAGCAGTCAGCGGAGGGATGAGCAGTTCTTC	CASSQRRDEQFF
TRBV27	TRBJ2-7	TRBD2	-	TGTGCCAGCAGGGGGACTAGCGGAAATTCCTACGAGCAGTACTTC	CASRGTSGNSYEQYF
TRBV5-1	TRBJ2-7	-	-	TGCGCCAGCAGCTTGGGCGGGGCGGCCTACGAGCAGTACTTC	CASSLGGAAYEQYF
TRBV10-1	TRBJ2-3	TRBD2	-	TGCGCCAGCAGTGAGTCGACTCCGGGAGGGGAGACGCAGTATTTT	CASSESTPGGETQYF
TRBV2	TRBJ1-2	TRBD1	-	TGTGCCAGCAGTGCCGGGACAGCGGGCTACACCTTC	CASSAGTAGYTF
TRBV4-1	TRBJ1-4	TRBD1	-	TGCGCCAGCAGCCAAGGGGACAGGGTAGGGGAAAAACTGTTTTTT	CASSQGDRVGEKLFF
TRBV28	TRBJ2-2	TRBD2	-	TGTGCCAGCAGTTTTAGATTAGCGGGGAACACCGGGGAGCTGTTTTTT	CASSFRLAGNTGELFF
TRBV19	TRBJ2-1	TRBD2	-	TGTGCCAGTACCCCTGGGACTAGCTTTGGGGGTGAGCAGTTCTTC	CASTPGTSFGGEQFF
TRBV21-1	TRBJ1-6	-	-	TGTGCCAGCAGCAAAATGACAGGGGTGTCACCCCTCCACTTT	CASSKMTGVSPLHF
TRBV18	TRBJ1-2	TRBD1	-	TGTGCCAGCTCGGGACAGTCCTATGGCTACACCTTC	CASSGQSYGYTF
TRBV12-3/TRBV12-4	TRBJ2-5	TRBD1	-	TGTGCCAGCAGTGACAGGGGCTTGGAGACCCAGTACTTC	CASSDRGLETQYF
TRBV3-1/TRBV3-2	TRBJ2-3	TRBD2	-	TGTGCCAGCAGCCAAGAGAGACTAGCGGGCACAGATACGCAGTATTTT	CASSQERLAGTDTQYF
TRBV27	TRBJ1-5	-	-	TGTGCCAGCAGCACTCTAGGGGGCAATCAGCCCCAGCATTTT	CASSTLGGNQPQHF
TRBV4-1	TRBJ2-1	-	-	TGCGCCAGCAGCCAAGATGGCGGCCCCAGCTCCTACAATGAGCAGTTCTTC	CASSQDGGPSSYNEQFF
TRBV5-1	TRBJ2-3	-	once	TGCGCCAGCAGCTTGGGAGGAGGACGGGTAGATACGCAGTATTTT	CASSLGGGRVDTQYF
TRBV7-8	TRBJ1-3	-	-	TGTGCCAGCAGCTTAGGTGGCAGCTCTGGAAACACCATATATTTT	CASSLGGSSGNTIYF
TRBV5-1	TRBJ2-2	-	once	TGCGCCAGCAGCAACAGGGTTGAGGTTACCGGGGAGCTGTTTTTT	CASSNRVEVTGELFF
TRBV10-3	TRBJ2-2	-	-	TGTGCCACGCGACTAGCGAACACCGGGGAGCTGTTTTTT	CATRLANTGELFF
TRBV9	TRBJ2-1	TRBD2	-	TGTGCCAGCAGCGTAGAACCGGGACTAGCGGGAGTAGGGTACAATGAGCAGTTCTTC	CASSVEPGLAGVGYNEQFF
TRBV7-9	TRBJ2-7	TRBD1	once	TGTGCCAGCAGCTTCACCGGGACAGGGTCGCGCGAGCAGTACTTC	CASSFTGTGSREQYF
TRBV6-1	TRBJ1-2	TRBD1	-	TGTGCCAGCAGTGAAGCGCACAGGGGATATGGCTACACCTTC	CASSEAHRGYGYTF
TRBV10-3	TRBJ2-1	TRBD1	-	TGTGCCATCAGTGAACGACAGGGCTCCTACAATGAGCAGTTCTTC	CAISERQGSYNEQFF
TRBV27	TRBJ1-6	TRBD1	-	TGTGCCAGCAGTTTAGGACAGGGCCCATGGGCCCTCCACTTT	CASSLGQGPWALHF
TRBV27	TRBJ2-5	TRBD1	-	TGTGCCAGCAGTACATCCGGGACAGGGGGCGGGGAGACCCAGTACTTC	CASSTSGTGGGETQYF
TRBV11-3	TRBJ1-1	-	-	TGTGCCAGCAGTTTACAGGGTTTCGACACTGAAGCTTTCTTT	CASSLQGFDTEAFF
TRBV3-1/TRBV3-2	TRBJ2-7	-	-	TGTGCCAGCAGCCAATTAAGGGCGGGAATGTCCCACGAGCAGTACTTC	CASSQLRAGMSHEQYF
TRBV7-9	TRBJ2-7	TRBD2	-	TGTGCCAGCAGCTCGGGGACTAGCGGGGCGACCTACGAGCAGTACTTC	CASSSGTSGATYEQYF
TRBV7-9	TRBJ1-5	-	-	TGTGCCAGCAGCCCCCGCGAGGCCGCGCCCCAGCATTTT	CASSPREAAPQHF
TRBV9	TRBJ2-5	TRBD2	-	TGTGCCAGCAGTGACGGATCTAGCGGGGGAGTTCAAGAGACCCAGTACTTC	CASSDGSSGGVQETQYF
TRBV25-1	TRBJ2-1	-	once	TGTGCCAGCAGTGAATCCTTCTACAATGAGCAGTTCTTC	CASSESFYNEQFF